Listed below are T cell receptor beta chains from one sample, sequenced in a study of blood T cell repertoires in COVID-19. The data were produced by immunoSEQ multiplex PCR, yet TCRdb's version contains in-frame clones alone and is incomplete. The table lists about 130,000 clones, about 74% of them singletons. Sequenced input: peripheral blood. Receptors originate from a man aged 60 to 75 with acute or convalescent COVID-19. CDR3s include the opening cysteine and the closing phenylalanine or tryptophan. The order of the fields is J gene, clone size, V gene, D gene, CDR3 DNA, CDR3 protein. A D gene is named only where the DNA matches it firmly. Clone size is given for some rows only: seen once, a few or many times, or a class if the clone is expanded.

TRBJ1-5,-,TRBV20-1,-,TGCAGTGCTAGTCAACAGGGAGTAGGCAATCAGCCCCAGCATTTT,CSASQQGVGNQPQHF
TRBJ1-2,once,TRBV13,TRBD1,TGTGCCAGCAGCTCAGCGACAGGGGGTGGCTACACCTTC,CASSSATGGGYTF
TRBJ2-7,-,TRBV6-5,TRBD2,TGTGCCAGCAGTCCACCGGGACTAGCCCTCGAGCAGTACTTC,CASSPPGLALEQYF
TRBJ1-5,-,TRBV2,-,TGTGCCAGCAGTGCAAGGACAGCCAACTACAATCAGCCCCAGCATTTT,CASSARTANYNQPQHF
TRBJ2-1,-,TRBV24-1,-,TGTGCCACCTCCCGAGGCAATGAGCAGTTCTTC,CATSRGNEQFF
TRBJ1-2,-,TRBV18,TRBD1,TGTGCCAGCTCACCTTCGGGACAGGGCTCTTCGCGCTATGGCTACACCTTC,CASSPSGQGSSRYGYTF
TRBJ2-7,-,TRBV7-2,TRBD2,TGTGCCAGCAGCGTACTAGCGGATGGGGGTTACGAGCAGTACTTC,CASSVLADGGYEQYF
TRBJ2-3,-,TRBV7-3,TRBD2,TGTGCCAGCAGCTTAGGGGGAGGGCAAATCGATACGCAGTATTTT,CASSLGGGQIDTQYF
TRBJ2-1,many,TRBV15,TRBD2,TGTGCCACCAGCCTCGGACTAGCGGGAAAGGGCGAGCAGTTCTTC,CATSLGLAGKGEQFF
TRBJ1-2,-,TRBV7-3,TRBD1,TGTGCCAGCAGCTTCACCGGGACAGGGTCTGGCTACACCTTC,CASSFTGTGSGYTF
TRBJ2-1,-,TRBV3-1/TRBV3-2,-,TGTGCCAGCAGCCAGAGAGAACGGGGAACCTACAATGAGCAGTTCTTC,CASSQRERGTYNEQFF
TRBJ2-7,-,TRBV10-3,-,TGTGCCATCAGTGAGTCGGAGCCCTACGAGCAGTACTTC,CAISESEPYEQYF
TRBJ1-1,-,TRBV29-1,-,TGCAGCGGAGAGGGGACAAACTTGAACACTGAAGCTTTCTTT,CSGEGTNLNTEAFF
TRBJ2-5,once,TRBV19,TRBD2,TGTGCCAGTAGTATAGCCCAGGGAGGGCAAGAGACCCAGTACTTC,CASSIAQGGQETQYF
TRBJ2-7,few,TRBV29-1,TRBD1,TGCAGCGTTGGCAAATTACCGGGACAGAGTTTCAACGAGCAGTACTTC,CSVGKLPGQSFNEQYF
TRBJ2-1,-,TRBV3-1/TRBV3-2,TRBD2,TGTGCCAGCAGCCACTGGGGGGGGTTAACCTACAATGAGCAGTTCTTC,CASSHWGGLTYNEQFF
TRBJ1-6,-,TRBV2,-,TGTGCCAGCGCGCTACAGGGAGCTGACCTCAGCTCCTATAATTCACCCCTCCACTTT,CASALQGADLSSYNSPLHF
TRBJ2-7,once,TRBV5-1,TRBD2,TGCGCCAGCAGCTCAGGGACTAGCGGGGGGAGCTCCTACGAGCAGTACTTC,CASSSGTSGGSSYEQYF
TRBJ2-7,many,TRBV5-1,-,TGCGCCAGCAGGCAAGACCGGGTCCCATCCTACGAGCAGTACTTC,CASRQDRVPSYEQYF
TRBJ1-5,-,TRBV7-2,TRBD1,TGTGCCAGCAGTTCCCGACAGGGAAAGCAGCCCCAGCATTTT,CASSSRQGKQPQHF
TRBJ1-3,-,TRBV29-1,-,TGCAGCGTTCAAGGGGGAGAGGCTGGAAACACCATATATTTT,CSVQGGEAGNTIYF
TRBJ2-2,-,TRBV2,TRBD2,TGTGCCAGCACTAGCGGGAGGGCCGTCGGGGAGCTGTTTTTT,CASTSGRAVGELFF
TRBJ1-2,-,TRBV24-1,TRBD1,TGTGCCACCAGTGATCCAGGACAGGCGCAACGTGGCTACACCTTC,CATSDPGQAQRGYTF
TRBJ2-3,-,TRBV3-1/TRBV3-2,TRBD2,TGTGCCAGCAGGCATACTTCTATGGCGGGGGTAACAGATACGCAGTATTTT,CASRHTSMAGVTDTQYF
TRBJ1-1,-,TRBV11-1,-,TGTGCCAGCAGCCTGACCGGGGGAGAGGGTGAAGCTTTCTTT,CASSLTGGEGEAFF
TRBJ2-1,-,TRBV5-1,TRBD2,TGCGCCAGCAGCTTGGCCGGTGGCGGGAGACCCAATGAGCAGTTCTTC,CASSLAGGGRPNEQFF
TRBJ2-2,once,TRBV9,TRBD1,TGTGCCAGCAGCCCCCCACGCGGGACAGGAGGTCCCGGGGAGCTGTTTTTT,CASSPPRGTGGPGELFF